These 32 T cell receptor beta chains came from one sample sequenced in a study of identical twins (dated by TCRdb to between 2015 and 2016). Preparation of the library involved 5' RACE. Sequencing was carried out with an Illumina HiSeq 2000. TCRdb handled the public reads itself, with Q25 trimming in fastp and clone calling in MiXCR, and kept productive beta chains. CDR3 protein duplicates are merged, each entry listing the most common genes and DNA. This sample comprises some 330,000 distinct CDR3 sequences, around 9.7% of them detected only once. About 9.1% of the sample rests with the top ten. Sequenced sample: naive T cells sorted from blood. Explained via the paper, the cell subset or site label denotes: cells isolated with a human naive T-cell isolation kit. These TCRs come from a woman aged 50 to 65 in good health.

Only a few counts were recorded for this clonotype. V is TRBV7-2 and J is TRBJ1-4; unclear D gene. The CDR3 is made up of 12 amino acids. Germline CDR1 reads SGHTA; CDR2 reads FQGNSA. V was shortened by 5 bases and J by 6 bases, with 7 bases between the two germline ends. The CDR3 DNA reads as TGTGCCAGCAGCGTCGGTGATGAAAAACTGTTTTTT. This translates into CASSVGDEKLFF.

This clonotype was observed at least ten times. The chain is built from TRBV11-2 and TRBJ2-3; D not resolved. This CDR3 comprises 13 residues. Germline assignment: CDR1 SGHAT and CDR2 FQNNGV. V was pared by 0 bases and J by 9 bases, with 10 bases between. CDR3: CASSLEGTKTQYF. The DNA of the CDR3 is TGTGCCAGCAGCTTAGAAGGAACAAAAACGCAGTATTTT. The complete variable domain, with remaining parts taken from reference TRBV11-2 and TRBJ2-3, reads EAGVAQSPRYKIIEKRQSVAFWCNPISGHATLYWYQQILGQGPKLLIQFQNNGVVDDSQLPKDRFSAERLKGVDSTLKIQPAKLEDSAVYLCASSLEGTKTQYFGPGTRLTVL.

This clonotype turned up a few times. The rearrangement joins TRBV5-1 to TRBJ2-3; the D gene is possibly TRBD2 (6 bases). Germline V gives CDR1 SGHRS, CDR2 YFSETQ. CDR3 length equals 14 residues. Between the trimmed V and J ends, which lost 4 bases and 4 bases, there was a span of 13 bases. The CDR3 DNA sequence: TGCGCCAGCAGCACCGCGGGGTTCCCAGATACGCAGTATTTT. Translation: CASSTAGFPDTQYF.

The chain joins TRBV20-1 to TRBJ1-2, with D perhaps matching TRBD1 (5 bases). The ends were cut back, 3 bases at V and 8 bases at J, with 19 bases in the middle. Looked up from germline, CDR1 is DFQATT and CDR2 is SNEGSKA (reference sequence). The CDR3 is made up of 14 amino acids. The DNA of the CDR3 is TGCAGTGCTAGTCTGTCGAAGGGGTTAGGCGGCTACACCTTC. It is translated as CSASLSKGLGGYTF.

Ten or more counts support this clonotype. The chain joins TRBV7-3 to TRBJ2-1; TRBD2 might be the D (6 bases). The CDR3 has 15 residues. CDR1 and CDR2 from the germline V gene are SGHTA and FQGTGA. V was shortened by 2 bases and J by 3 bases, with 11 bases between the two germline ends. CDR3 loop: CASSLAGGDYNEQFF. The DNA for the CDR3 is TGTGCCAGCAGCTTAGCAGGCGGGGACTACAATGAGCAGTTCTTC.

This clonotype occurred once. This CDR3 fails to terminate in the conserved phenylalanine or tryptophan, so it likely reflects a read error. No DNA is shown, since the ends of the CDR3 on it are uncertain; the CDR3 is the one TCRdb lists. This chain joins TRBV12-3 or TRBV12-4 and TRBJ2-5; the D call of TRBD1 is as the table states it, not checked on the DNA. The CDR3 spans 11 residues, counting both ends. The CDR3 protein is CASHPEASFKC.

The chain couples TRBV20-1 to TRBJ1-2, with D hard to call. The CDR3 is 13 residues long. V lost 5 bases and J 0 bases, leaving 10 bases between the germline ends. The germline V gene has CDR1 DFQATT and CDR2 SNEGSKA (reference sequence). CDR3 nucleotides: TGCAGTGCTCTCCCACAAACTAACTATGGCTACACCTTC. Its protein product is CSALPQTNYGYTF.

This clonotype was seen many times. CDR3 residues: CASTSTGISTEAFF. CDR3 DNA: TGCGCCAGCACCTCCACAGGGATAAGTACTGAAGCTTTCTTT. The rearrangement uses TRBV5-1 and TRBJ1-1; TRBD1 might be the D (6 bases). The CDR3 has 14 amino acids. Germline V lookup: CDR1 SGHRS, CDR2 YFSETQ. Between the trimmed V and J ends, which lost 6 bases and 5 bases, there was a span of 17 bases. Together with reference TRBV5-1 and TRBJ1-1, the CDR3 gives the full variable domain: KAGVTQTPRYLIKTRGQQVTLSCSPISGHRSVSWYQQTPGQGLQFLFEYFSETQRNKGNFPGRFSGRQFSNSRSEMNVSTLELGDSALYLCASTSTGISTEAFFGQGTRLTVV.

The chain carries TRBV2 and TRBJ2-5; D assignment may be TRBD1 or TRBD2 (5 bases each). Trimming cost V 6 bases and J 7 bases, with 21 bases left between them. Germline V gives CDR1 SNHLY, CDR2 FYNNEI. The CDR3 loop spans 15 amino acids. CDR3 bases: TGTGCCAGCAGAGGTACTAGGGGTATCAATCGGACCCAGTACTTC. It yields the protein CASRGTRGINRTQYF.

In its sample, this clonotype was seen many times. The rearrangement joins TRBV20-1 to TRBJ2-7; D perhaps matches TRBD2 (5 bases). V lost 4 bases to trimming and J lost 2 bases, with 15 bases between them. Germline V gene data show CDR1 as DFQATT and CDR2 as SNEGSKA (reference sequence). The CDR3 spans 14 residues. Here the CDR3 DNA reads TGCAGTGCTATTGAGGCGACTACAACCTACGAGCAGTACTTC. This codes for CSAIEATTTYEQYF.

This clonotype was observed a handful of times. The chain is built from TRBV13 and TRBJ2-2, with no clear D. The CDR3 spans 11 residues. In germline, CDR1 is PRHDT, CDR2 FYEKMQ (reference sequence). V dropped 4 bases and J dropped 8 bases, with 5 bases sitting between them. In nucleotides, the CDR3 is TGTGCCAGCAGCTACGAGGGGGAGCTGTTTTTT. It specifies CASSYEGELFF.

V is TRBV27 and J is TRBJ2-2; 7 bases line up with TRBD1. Germline-derived CDR1 and CDR2 are MNHEY and SMNVEV (reference sequence). The V and J ends lost 6 bases and 4 bases, in that order; junction bases with no gene match: 8. This CDR3 has 15 residues. The CDR3 coding sequence is TGTGCCAGCAGCCCCGACAGGGTCCCCACCGGGGAGCTGTTTTTT. Translating gives CASSPDRVPTGELFF.

This clonotype has a handful of counts. The chain combines TRBV6-5 with TRBJ2-3; D unresolved. The CDR3 contains 12 residues. Trimming removed 7 bases from V and 8 bases from J, with 13 bases in between. Germline CDR1 and CDR2: MNHEY and SVGAGI. The CDR3 sequence: CASKSDPGTQYF. CDR3 coding DNA: TGTGCCAGCAAATCCGACCCGGGTACGCAGTATTTT.

This clonotype was observed at least ten times. This chain uses TRBV5-1 with TRBJ2-7; D perhaps matches TRBD2 (6 bases). Trimming removed 0 bases at V and 5 bases at J, with 6 bases between. The germline V gene has CDR1 SGHRS and CDR2 YFSETQ. This CDR3 has 12 residues. The DNA of the CDR3 is TGCGCCAGCAGCTTGGGGGGGGACGAGCAGTACTTC. The encoded protein is CASSLGGDEQYF.

This clonotype was found a few times. The J gene is TRBJ1-1, the V gene TRBV20-1; 8 bases are shared with TRBD1. This CDR3 is 18 amino acids long. Germline V gene lookup returns CDR1 DFQATT and CDR2 SNEGSKA (reference sequence). The V segment lost 3 bases and the J segment 1 base; nucleotides outside the gene matches: 16. CDR3 sequence reads: CSASKVRTGRSRNTEAFF. Written as DNA, the CDR3 is TGCAGTGCTAGCAAAGTCAGGACAGGGCGTTCCAGGAACACTGAAGCTTTCTTT.

The CDR3 is CASSADRESHEQYF. The CDR3 DNA sequence: TGCGCCAGCAGCGCGGACAGGGAATCGCACGAGCAGTACTTC. The chain links TRBV4-1 to TRBJ2-7; 8 bases agree with TRBD1. CDR1 is MGHRA and CDR2 is YSYEKL in the germline V gene. Germline trimming cut 5 bases from V and 5 bases from J; bases unmatched to any gene: 8. The CDR3 is 14 residues long.

This clonotype was observed at least ten times. The rearrangement joins TRBV3-1 to TRBJ2-3; 9 positions match TRBD2. In germline, CDR1 is LGHDT, CDR2 YNNKEL (reference sequence). The CDR3 is 16 residues long. V lost 1 base, J lost 6 bases, and 8 bases stayed unmatched. The CDR3 loop is CASSQAAGGPGDTQYF. CDR3 nucleotide sequence: TGTGCCAGCAGCCAAGCGGCGGGAGGGCCGGGGGATACGCAGTATTTT.

Only a few counts were recorded for this clonotype. The chain links TRBV10-1 to TRBJ1-1; tentative D call: TRBD1 (5 bases). The germline V gene encodes CDR1 WNHNN and CDR2 SYGVQD (reference sequence). This CDR3 region has 14 residues. Trimming removed 10 bases from V and 1 base from J, with 16 bases in between. CDR3 DNA sequence: TGCGCCACCGCCCAGGGACTGTCGAACACTGAAGCTTTCTTT. This codes for CATAQGLSNTEAFF.

V gene TRBV7-9 combines with J gene TRBJ2-1; the D gene is possibly TRBD2 (6 bases). The CDR3 runs 13 residues. CDR1 is SEHNR, CDR2 FQNEAQ, per germline (reference sequence). Trimming cost V 5 bases and J 8 bases, with 13 bases left between them. The CDR3 reads CASSPNWGDEQFF. CDR3 nucleotides: TGTGCCAGCAGCCCGAACTGGGGGGATGAGCAGTTCTTC. Looking up the rest from reference TRBV7-9 and TRBJ2-1 gives the full variable domain: DTGVSQNPRHKITKRGQNVTFRCDPISEHNRLYWYRQTLGQGPEFLTYFQNEAQLEKSRLLSDRFSAERPKGSFSTLEIQRTEQGDSAMYLCASSPNWGDEQFFGPGTRLTVL.

Only a few counts were recorded for this clonotype. CDR3 residues: CASSLRQNTEAFF. CDR3 DNA sequence: TGTGCCAGCAGCCTCCGACAGAACACTGAAGCTTTCTTT. The chain carries TRBV7-2 and TRBJ1-1; D gene ambiguous. V was cut by 5 bases and J by 1 base, with 8 bases left in between. The CDR3 spans 13 residues. Germline CDR1 reads SGHTA; CDR2 reads FQGNSA.

The rearrangement uses TRBV15 and TRBJ2-3; TRBD1 matches at 12 bases. This CDR3 is 16 amino acids long. Germline V gene sequence: CDR1 LNHNV, CDR2 YYDKDF (reference sequence). J lost 2 bases, V lost 0 bases, and 0 bases had no gene match. The CDR3 here is CATSREGQGATDTQYF. The CDR3 DNA follows: TGTGCCACCAGCAGAGAGGGACAGGGGGCCACAGATACGCAGTATTTT.

This clonotype was seen ten or more times. The gene calls are TRBV7-8 and TRBJ2-1; D is unclear. The germline CDR1 and CDR2 sequences are SGHVS and FQNEAQ. This CDR3 is built from 13 residues. V was cut by 6 bases and J by 8 bases, with 14 bases left in between. The CDR3 reads CASSDRARDEQFF. In DNA form, the CDR3 reads TGTGCCAGCAGTGATAGGGCTCGTGATGAGCAGTTCTTC.

The chain is built from TRBV12-3 or TRBV12-4 and TRBJ2-4; D possibly corresponds to TRBD2 (6 bases). The CDR3 extends over 16 amino acids. Trimming cost V 5 bases and J 4 bases, with 18 bases left between them. The CDR3 here is CASSPGLGGSKNIQYF. The CDR3 DNA follows: TGTGCCAGCAGTCCCGGGTTGGGGGGAAGTAAAAACATTCAGTACTTC.

This clonotype was observed a handful of times. Here the CDR3 reads CASSSGMGRETQYF. DNA of the CDR3: TGTGCCAGCAGCTCAGGGATGGGCAGAGAGACCCAGTACTTC. The chain has TRBV5-6 and TRBJ2-5, with D possibly TRBD1 on 5 matching bases. The CDR3 spans 14 residues. Trimming removed 3 bases from V and 4 bases from J, with 13 bases in between. Germline CDR1 reads SGHDT; CDR2 reads YYEEEE.

The chain carries TRBV29-1 and TRBJ2-1; tentative D call: TRBD1 (5 bases). CDR3 size: 11 residues. The germline V gene encodes CDR1 SQVTM and CDR2 ANQGSEA. The V and J ends lost 3 bases and 12 bases respectively, with 12 bases between them. CDR3 DNA sequence: TGCAGCGTTGATAGGGGCTTAGGGCAGTTCTTC. Its translation is CSVDRGLGQFF.

In this sample, this clonotype turned up a few times. V usage is TRBV4-2 and J usage is TRBJ1-2, with 9 bases matching TRBD1. Unmatched junction bases numbered 11, after V lost 4 bases and J lost 5 bases. The V gene's germline CDR1 is LGHNA and CDR2 YNFKEQ. The CDR3 covers 16 residues. The CDR3 is CASSPTAMTGGYGYTF. In DNA, the CDR3 is TGTGCCAGCAGCCCAACCGCAATGACAGGGGGGTATGGCTACACCTTC.

In its sample, this clonotype was seen a few times. V gene TRBV6-5 combines with J gene TRBJ2-1, with TRBD2 as a possible D gene (6 bases). Germline values: CDR1 MNHEY, CDR2 SVGAGI. The V end lost 2 bases, the J end lost 7 bases, and 9 bases lay between the germline ends. This CDR3 spans 13 amino acids. CDR3 residues: CASSYREWNEQFF. CDR3 coding DNA: TGTGCCAGCAGTTACCGGGAGTGGAATGAGCAGTTCTTC.

This chain connects TRBV10-3 to TRBJ2-7; D is tentatively TRBD1 or TRBD2 (5 bases each). CDR1 is ENHRY and CDR2 is SYGVKD in the germline V gene. Between the trimmed V and J ends, which lost 0 bases and 0 bases, there was a span of 15 bases. The length of the CDR3 is 17 residues. CDR3 sequence reads: CAISESMGPGSSYEQYV. CDR3 DNA: TGTGCCATCAGTGAGTCTATGGGGCCAGGGAGCTCCTACGAGCAGTACGTC.

This clonotype was counted many times. The chain has TRBV3-1 and TRBJ2-1; TRBD2 matches at 8 bases. The CDR3 totals 14 residues. V lost 4 bases, J lost 8 bases, and 7 bases stayed unmatched. Germline V gives CDR1 LGHDT, CDR2 YNNKEL (reference sequence). This chain's CDR3 is CASSPWTSPDEQFF. The CDR3 DNA is TGTGCCAGCAGCCCCTGGACTAGCCCGGATGAGCAGTTCTTC.

This clonotype came up a few times. The chain uses TRBV25-1 and TRBJ2-7; 8 nucleotides line up with TRBD1. Germline-derived CDR1 and CDR2 are MGHDK and SYGVNS. CDR3 size: 13 residues. The V gene end was trimmed by 8 bases and the J gene end by 5 bases; junction bases not matched to a gene: 8. The CDR3 bases are TGTGCCAGCCAAGGGACAGGACCCCACGAGCAGTACGTC. Its translation: CASQGTGPHEQYV.

The rearrangement joins TRBV9 to TRBJ2-3; maybe TRBD2 (5 bases). The V and J ends lost 7 bases and 7 bases respectively, with 13 bases between them. The CDR3 runs to 12 residues. Looked up from germline, CDR1 is SGDLS and CDR2 is YYNGEE. CDR3 coding DNA: TGTGCCAGCGGGGAGTCCTTCCATACGCAGTATTTT. Translation gives CASGESFHTQYF.

The CDR3 region is CAISESRAFYEQYF. The CDR3 DNA sequence: TGTGCCATCAGTGAGTCGAGAGCCTTCTACGAGCAGTACTTC. V and J are TRBV10-3 and TRBJ2-7; D remains unclear. Deletions cut 0 bases from V and 3 bases from J, with 9 bases between. The CDR3 is 14 amino acids. Germline V gene sequence: CDR1 ENHRY, CDR2 SYGVKD.